This T cell receptor beta chain was recorded in a study of CD8 T cells in Susac syndrome. Sequencing of TCR beta drew on CD8+ and CD4+ T cells from blood. The control participants were healthy donors, and these controls were matched with respect to both age and sex. In contrast to the negatively isolated CD8+ and CD4+ T cells, TEMRA cells were FACS-enriched. Random-hexamer reverse transcription was applied to roughly 0.5 to 1 ug RNA. Amplification of TCR beta CDR3 used immunoSEQ multiplex PCR across 54 Vbeta and 13 Jbeta. TCRdb redid the calling of the immunoSEQ multiplex PCR reads with MiXCR, one entry per CDR3 protein. The top ten clones hold 0.085% to 0.11% of a sample with fewer than 200,000 distinct CDR3 sequences, approximately 95% of them seen once. This CDR3 has 13 amino acids. Germline CDR1 GTSNPN, CDR2 SVGIG (reference sequence). The V end lost 6 bases, the J end lost 3 bases, and 14 bases lay between the germline ends.

The sample taken for sequencing was CD4+ T cells from PBMCs. This chain uses TRBV30 with TRBJ1-2, with a tentative D call TRBD1 (5 bases). The TCR sequence derives from a human donor in good health. In nucleotides, the CDR3 is TGTGCCTGTTCAAAGGGGCGCGACTATGGCTACACCTTC. It translates to CACSKGRDYGYTF.